This T cell receptor (beta chain) was captured by sequencing in a study of cytomegalovirus exposure and HLA in healthy donors. Study-wide results and limits: Reportedly, HLA-A and HLA-B alleles of most subjects were accurately predicted from TCR beta. Differences between HLA loci emerged in a later analysis of TCR association rates, with DRB1 most and HLA-C fewest. In a later analysis, TCR beta V- and J-gene trimming was associated with a missense DCLRE1C variant. CMV serostatus was the only recorded immune exposure for donors.

This CDR3 comprises 15 residues. Trimming at V came to 5 bases and at J to 6 bases, leaving 9 bases not matched to a gene. CDR1 and CDR2 (germline): MDHEN, SYDVKM. PCR used 60 Vbeta primers and 13 Jbeta primers. Profiling relied on immunoSEQ multiplex PCR, and the TCRdb table lists in-frame clones only, not all of them. The sample includes 150,000 to 200,000 clones, roughly 87% seen only once; the top ten take around 1%. As concerns this clone: What it binds is unknown.

Sequenced: PBMCs. J is TRBJ1-5 and V is TRBV28; TRBD1 agrees at 8 bases. This TCR derives from a boy aged 2-15 years in good health and CMV-seronegative. The CDR3 sequence is CASSIGQGLGQPQHF. The CDR3, as DNA: TGTGCCAGCAGTATCGGACAGGGTCTCGGTCAGCCCCAGCATTTT.